The TCR beta chain under discussion was sequenced for a study of cytomegalovirus exposure and HLA in healthy donors. General study findings and limits: It was only CMV serostatus that was available as immune exposure information.

About this clone itself: Its matching antigen is unknown.

PCR amplification relied on 60 Vbeta primers (plus 13 Jbeta primers). Sequencing was performed with immunoSEQ multiplex PCR; in TCRdb, only in-frame clones are kept and a portion is missing. The table includes 110,000 to 150,000 clones, around 79% detected once. Each of the donors was a healthy bone marrow donor. Sequenced input: PBMCs. The TCR sequence derives from a female donor in good health and CMV-seronegative.

The CDR3 nucleotides read TGTGCCTATAACCCGGGACAGAACTACGAGCAGTACTTC. Translating it yields CAYNPGQNYEQYF. The V and J genes are TRBV30 and TRBJ2-7; 7 bases are shared with TRBD1. Germline assignment: CDR1 GTSNPN and CDR2 SVGIG (reference sequence). V was pared by 7 bases and J by 3 bases, with 9 bases of the junction left unmatched. The CDR3 totals 13 residues. The entire variable domain, with the rest obtained from reference TRBV30 and TRBJ2-7, is as follows: SQTIHQWPATLVQPVGSPLSLECTVEGTSNPNLYWYRQAAGRGLQLLFYSVGIGQISSEVPQNLSASRPQDRQFILSSKKLLLSDSGFYLCAYNPGQNYEQYFGPGTRLTVT.